These 18 T cell receptor beta chains originate from one sample sequenced in a study of shared clonotypes between healthy human individuals. Profiling relied on immunoSEQ multiplex PCR, and the TCRdb table lists in-frame clones only, not all of them. The repertoire includes about 2.1 million clones, 85% to 95% of them detected once, and 1.5% to 2% sits in the top ten. Naive CD8 cells comprised CD45RO-negative, CCR7-positively selected cells, excluding terminally differentiated effector memory CD45RA+ cells. Sequenced sample: naive CD8+ T cells from PBMCs. The receptor set was obtained from a man younger than 35 in good health. Some clones in this sample may be carry-over from other donors' samples.

With regard to this clone: Other nucleotide sequences from this sample produce the same CDR3. The chain joins TRBV4-3 to TRBJ2-7, with 8 bases lining up with TRBD2. V was clipped by 4 bases and J by 3 bases; unmatched bases: 5. The CDR3 extends over 14 amino acids. Per the germline V gene, CDR1 is LGHNA and CDR2 is YSLEER. The chain's CDR3 is CASSPGTRGYEQYF. The CDR3 bases are TGCGCCAGCAGCCCAGGGACTAGGGGCTACGAGCAGTACTTC.

A note on this clone: At the DNA level, this CDR3 is encoded by other sequences in the same sample as well. The V gene is TRBV19, the J gene TRBJ2-7; no definite D call. Germline assignment: CDR1 LNHDA and CDR2 SQIVND (reference sequence). Trimming left V 0 bases short and J 2 bases short, with 5 bases between. The CDR3 sequence is 13 residues long. CDR3 protein: CASSIDRAYEQYF. As DNA, the CDR3 is TGTGCCAGTAGTATAGATCGAGCCTACGAGCAGTACTTC.

For the CDR3, the DNA is TGTGCCAGCAGGATAGTGACCGGACACTATGGCTACACCTTC. It translates to CASRIVTGHYGYTF. The rearrangement uses TRBV6-5 and TRBJ1-2; D is undetermined. Germline CDR1 is MNHEY and CDR2 is SVGAGI. The CDR3 spans 14 residues. Trimming removed 6 bases at V and 3 bases at J, with 14 bases between.

The V call is TRBV5-6, the J call TRBJ2-4, with D unresolved. CDR3 length: 12 residues. V shed 4 bases and J shed 6 bases, with 8 bases lying between them. The germline V gene encodes CDR1 SGHDT and CDR2 YYEEEE. The CDR3: CASSKGLNIQYF. In nucleotides, the CDR3 is TGTGCCAGCAGCAAGGGTTTAAACATTCAGTACTTC.

The chain combines TRBV29-1 with TRBJ2-7, with TRBD2 as a possible D gene (6 bases). The V gene's germline CDR1 is SQVTM and CDR2 ANQGSEA. The CDR3 is made up of 15 amino acids. The V end was cut by 8 bases, the J end by 6 bases, with 26 bases between. This CDR3 reads CSLLSGAGSGCEQYF. The CDR3 DNA reads as TGCAGCCTACTATCGGGAGCCGGGAGCGGCTGCGAGCAGTACTTC.

CDR3 DNA: TGTGCCAGTAGTATAAACCCAGGGACCCCCTACGAGCAGTACTTC. Protein: CASSINPGTPYEQYF. The rearrangement uses TRBV19 and TRBJ2-7; D possibly matches TRBD1 or TRBD2 (5 bases each). Trimming cost V 2 bases and J 2 bases, with 13 bases left between them. Germline V lookup: CDR1 LNHDA, CDR2 SQIVND (reference sequence). The CDR3 loop spans 15 amino acids.

With regard to this clone: A much larger clone sits a single nucleotide away, making a read error possible. The rearrangement links TRBV6-6 to TRBJ1-5, with D hard to call. Trimming stripped 4 bases from V and 4 bases from J, with 5 bases between. This CDR3 has 12 residues. Germline lookup yields CDR1 MNHNY and CDR2 SVGAGI (reference sequence). Here the CDR3 DNA reads TGTGCCAGCAGTTCCCAGAATCAGCCCCAGCATTTT. Its translation: CASSSQNQPQHF.

The chain recombines TRBV27 with TRBJ1-2; weak D call: TRBD1 (6 bases). V lost 6 bases and J lost 3, with 20 bases in between. The germline CDR1 and CDR2 sequences are MNHEY and SMNVEV (reference sequence). The CDR3 totals 16 residues. The CDR3 DNA reads as TGTGCCAGCAGCCGTACCCCCGCGGGGGCTGACTATGGCTACACCTTC. Translation gives CASSRTPAGADYGYTF.

V and J are TRBV27 and TRBJ2-1, with no clear D. CDR3 length: 19 residues. The V gene lost 0 bases and the J gene lost 0 bases, with 18 bases spanning the gap. Germline values: CDR1 MNHEY, CDR2 SMNVEV (reference sequence). The CDR3 nucleotides read TGTGCCAGCAGTTTATCCCTTCCCACCGACGAACACTCCTACAATGAGCAGTTCTTC. This sequence encodes CASSLSLPTDEHSYNEQFF.

The chain recombines TRBV4-3 with TRBJ2-2, with a tentative D call TRBD1 (6 bases). Germline assignment: CDR1 LGHNA and CDR2 YSLEER. The CDR3 has 15 amino acids. V was shortened by 0 bases and J by 6 bases, with 11 bases between the two germline ends. The CDR3 DNA reads TGCGCCAGCAGCCAAGAGACATGGGGGCCCGGGGAGCTGTTTTTT. It yields the protein CASSQETWGPGELFF.

The V and J genes are TRBV4-2 and TRBJ2-7; 7 bases line up with TRBD1. Germline V lookup: CDR1 LGHNA, CDR2 YNFKEQ. J gave up 6 bases and V 3 bases, and 5 bases lay outside the gene matches. This CDR3 region has 13 residues. CDR3 DNA: TGTGCCAGCAGCCATGACAGGGAGACCGAGCAGTACTTC. Its translation: CASSHDRETEQYF.

This clone showed up just once. One junction end does not reproduce the germline sequence, and a read error may be involved. The gene calls are TRBV11-2 and TRBJ2-1; D perhaps matches TRBD2 (5 bases). Germline CDR1 reads SGHAT; CDR2 reads FQNNGV. This CDR3 comprises 16 residues. In DNA form, the CDR3 reads TGTGCCAGCAGCTTAGGGGCGGGTGTGGCCTATAATGAGCAGTTCTTC. Translated, it gives CASSLGAGVAYNEQFF.

The chain couples TRBV4-1 to TRBJ2-3; TRBD2 matches at 8 bases. The CDR3 is 16 residues long. Germline assignment: CDR1 MGHRA and CDR2 YSYEKL. J gave up 0 bases and V 1 base, and 3 bases lay outside the gene matches. This CDR3 reads CASSQVTSGSTDTQYF. The CDR3 coding sequence is TGCGCCAGCAGCCAAGTAACTAGCGGCAGCACAGATACGCAGTATTTT.

As to this clone: This same CDR3 is encoded by further DNA sequences in the sample. V is TRBV9 and J is TRBJ2-2, with D possibly TRBD2 on 6 matching bases. CDR3 length equals 14 residues. Trimming took 0 bases from V and 6 from J, leaving 9 bases between them. Per the germline V gene, CDR1 is SGDLS and CDR2 is YYNGEE. CDR3 amino acids: CASSVGGGAGELFF. The CDR3 DNA reads TGTGCCAGCAGCGTAGGAGGCGGGGCCGGGGAGCTGTTTTTT.

This chain's CDR3 is CASSPGTIHEQYF. CDR3 bases: TGTGCCAGTAGTCCGGGGACAATTCACGAGCAGTACTTC. V gene TRBV19 combines with J gene TRBJ2-7; tentative D call: TRBD1 (6 bases). The germline V and J ends were trimmed by 5 bases and 5 bases, with 13 bases remaining between them. The germline gives CDR1 LNHDA, CDR2 SQIVND (reference sequence). CDR3 length: 13 amino acids.

The V and J genes are TRBV5-1 and TRBJ1-5; a possible D gene is TRBD1 (5 bases). Trimming stripped 0 bases from V and 5 bases from J, with 12 bases between. The CDR3 contains 15 residues. The germline CDR1 and CDR2 sequences are SGHRS and YFSETQ. The CDR3 here is CASSLGQGLDQPQHF. The CDR3 DNA reads as TGCGCCAGCAGCTTGGGTCAGGGATTGGATCAGCCCCAGCATTTT.

The V gene is TRBV5-1, the J gene TRBJ2-1; TRBD2 matches 7 bases. The V and J ends lost 2 bases and 3 bases, in that order; junction bases with no gene match: 5. The length of the CDR3 is 15 residues. In germline, CDR1 is SGHRS, CDR2 YFSETQ. CDR3 DNA: TGCGCCAGCAGCTTTACGGGAGGCGACTACAATGAGCAGTTCTTC. Amino acid sequence: CASSFTGGDYNEQFF.

J is TRBJ2-1 and V is TRBV27; D tentatively reads TRBD1 or TRBD2 (5 bases each). Germline values: CDR1 MNHEY, CDR2 SMNVEV (reference sequence). CDR3 length: 15 residues. The V gene lost 3 bases and the J gene lost 6 bases, with 15 bases spanning the gap. CDR3: CASSFGLSGLNEQFF. Written as DNA, the CDR3 is TGTGCCAGCAGTTTTGGCCTTTCGGGGCTCAATGAGCAGTTCTTC.